Sequencing of this T cell receptor (beta chain) was carried out in a study of blood T cell repertoires in COVID-19. Study details: Nucleic acid was either cDNA or gDNA, and it came from T cells, B-cell-depleted T cells, or PBMCs.

CDR1 SNHLY and CDR2 FYNNEI come from the germline V gene. The V gene end was trimmed by 4 bases and the J gene end by 8 bases; junction bases not matched to a gene: 4. This CDR3 contains 12 residues. As originally analysed: Nucleated cell counts were estimated from reference gene primer amplification. Using immunoSEQ multiplex PCR, the repertoire was profiled, and TCRdb retains in-frame clones only, with some absent. V, J and clone size reflect that table, while D and trimming were determined from the DNA. This sample has 250,000 to 300,000 clones, with approximately 85% found just once. The chain joins TRBV2 to TRBJ1-1; TRBD1 agrees at 7 bases. This clonotype originated in a man aged 50 to 60 with active or convalescent COVID-19. The sample comprised peripheral blood. The CDR3 region has the DNA TGTGCCAGCAGTGGGACAGGAACCGAAGCTTTCTTT. Amino acid sequence: CASSGTGTEAFF.